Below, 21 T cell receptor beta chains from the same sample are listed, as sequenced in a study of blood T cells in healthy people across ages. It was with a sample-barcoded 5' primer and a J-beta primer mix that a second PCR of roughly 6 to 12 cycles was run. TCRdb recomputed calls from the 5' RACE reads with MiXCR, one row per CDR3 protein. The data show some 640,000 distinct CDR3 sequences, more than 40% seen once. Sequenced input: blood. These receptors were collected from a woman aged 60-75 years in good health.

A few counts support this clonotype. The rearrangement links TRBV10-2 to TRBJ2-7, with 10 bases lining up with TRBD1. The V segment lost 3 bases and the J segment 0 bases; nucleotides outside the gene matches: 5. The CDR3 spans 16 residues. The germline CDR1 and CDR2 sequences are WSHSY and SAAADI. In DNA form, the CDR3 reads TGCGCCAGCAGTGATAGGGACAGGGGAAACTCCTACGAGCAGTACTTC. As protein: CASSDRDRGNSYEQYF.

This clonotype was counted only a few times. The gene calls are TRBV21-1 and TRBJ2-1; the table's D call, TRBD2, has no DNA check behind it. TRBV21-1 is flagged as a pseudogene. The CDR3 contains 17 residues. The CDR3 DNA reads TGTGCCAGCAGCAAAGCGGGGACTAGCGGTTTGAATAATGAGCAGTTCTTC. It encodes CASSKAGTSGLNNEQFF.

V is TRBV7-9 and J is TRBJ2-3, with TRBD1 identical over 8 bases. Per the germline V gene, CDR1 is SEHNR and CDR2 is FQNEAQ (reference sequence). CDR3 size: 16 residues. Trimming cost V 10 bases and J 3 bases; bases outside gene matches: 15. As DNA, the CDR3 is TGTGCCATCAAGACCTCCGGGACAGGTCTTACAGATACGCAGTATTTT. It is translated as CAIKTSGTGLTDTQYF. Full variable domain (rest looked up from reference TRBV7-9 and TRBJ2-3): DTGVSQNPRHKITKRGQNVTFRCDPISEHNRLYWYRQTLGQGPEFLTYFQNEAQLEKSRLLSDRFSAERPKGSFSTLEIQRTEQGDSAMYLCAIKTSGTGLTDTQYFGPGTRLTVL.

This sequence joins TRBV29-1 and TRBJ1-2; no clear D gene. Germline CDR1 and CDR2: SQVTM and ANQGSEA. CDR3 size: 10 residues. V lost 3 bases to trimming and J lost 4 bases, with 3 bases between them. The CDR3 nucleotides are TGCAGCGTTGAGAGCTATGGCTACACCTTC. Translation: CSVESYGYTF.

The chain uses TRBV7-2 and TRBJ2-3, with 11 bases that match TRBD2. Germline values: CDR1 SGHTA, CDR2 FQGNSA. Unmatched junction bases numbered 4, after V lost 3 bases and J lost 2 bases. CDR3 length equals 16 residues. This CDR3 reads CASSFGTSGHTDTQYF. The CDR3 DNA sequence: TGTGCCAGCAGCTTCGGGACTAGCGGCCACACAGATACGCAGTATTTT.

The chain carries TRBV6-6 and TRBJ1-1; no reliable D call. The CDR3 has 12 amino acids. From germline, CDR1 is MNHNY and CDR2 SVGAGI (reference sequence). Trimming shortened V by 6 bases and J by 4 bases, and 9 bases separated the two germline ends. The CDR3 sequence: CASSSVRTEAFF. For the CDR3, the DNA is TGTGCCAGCAGCTCCGTGCGCACTGAAGCTTTCTTT.

The CDR3 here is CASSSTGGPYGYTF. The CDR3, as DNA: TGTGCCAGCAGCTCGACAGGGGGACCCTATGGCTACACCTTC. This chain joins TRBV7-2 and TRBJ1-2; 9 nucleotides align to TRBD1. Germline loops: CDR1 SGHTA, CDR2 FQGNSA. Trimming at V came to 4 bases and at J to 4 bases, leaving 4 bases not matched to a gene. This CDR3 spans 14 amino acids.

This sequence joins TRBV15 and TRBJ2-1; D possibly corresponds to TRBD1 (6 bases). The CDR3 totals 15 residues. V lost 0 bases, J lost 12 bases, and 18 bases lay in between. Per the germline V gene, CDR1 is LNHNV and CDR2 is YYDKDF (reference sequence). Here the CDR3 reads CATSRDWVGQSRQFF. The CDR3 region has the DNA TGTGCCACCAGCAGAGATTGGGTTGGACAGAGCAGGCAGTTCTTC. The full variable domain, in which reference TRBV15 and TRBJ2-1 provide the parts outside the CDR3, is DAMVIQNPRYQVTQFGKPVTLSCSQTLNHNVMYWYQQKSSQAPKLLFHYYDKDFNNEADTPDNFQSRRPNTSFCFLDIRSPGLGDTAMYLCATSRDWVGQSRQFFGPGTRLTVL.

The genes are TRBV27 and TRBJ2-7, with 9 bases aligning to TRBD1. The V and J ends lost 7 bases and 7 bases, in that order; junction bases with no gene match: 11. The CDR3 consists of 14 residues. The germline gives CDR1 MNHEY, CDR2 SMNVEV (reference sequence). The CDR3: CASNSLDRGKEQYF. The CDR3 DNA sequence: TGTGCCAGCAACTCCTTGGACAGGGGCAAGGAGCAGTACTTC.

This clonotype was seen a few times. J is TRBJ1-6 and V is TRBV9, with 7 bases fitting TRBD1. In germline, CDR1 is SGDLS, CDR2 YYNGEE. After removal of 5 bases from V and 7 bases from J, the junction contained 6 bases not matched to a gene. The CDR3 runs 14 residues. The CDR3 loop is CASSFGTANSPLHF. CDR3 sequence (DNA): TGTGCCAGCAGTTTTGGGACAGCGAATTCACCCCTCCACTTT. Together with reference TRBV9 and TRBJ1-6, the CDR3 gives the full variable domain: DSGVTQTPKHLITATGQRVTLRCSPRSGDLSVYWYQQSLDQGLQFLIQYYNGEERAKGNILERFSAQQFPDLHSELNLSSLELGDSALYFCASSFGTANSPLHFGNGTRLTVT.

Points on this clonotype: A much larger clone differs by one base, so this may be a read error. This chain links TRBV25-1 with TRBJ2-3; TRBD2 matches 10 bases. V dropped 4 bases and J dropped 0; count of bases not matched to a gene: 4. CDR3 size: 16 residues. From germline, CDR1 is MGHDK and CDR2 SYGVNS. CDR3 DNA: TGTGCCAGCAGTGCGACTAGCGGGCATAGCACAGATACGCAGTATTTT. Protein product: CASSATSGHSTDTQYF.

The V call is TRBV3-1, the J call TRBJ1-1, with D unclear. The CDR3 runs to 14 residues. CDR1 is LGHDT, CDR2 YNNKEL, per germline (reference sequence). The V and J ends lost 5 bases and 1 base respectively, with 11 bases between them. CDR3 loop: CASSAQHGNTEAFF. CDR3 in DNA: TGTGCCAGCAGCGCCCAGCATGGGAACACTGAAGCTTTCTTT. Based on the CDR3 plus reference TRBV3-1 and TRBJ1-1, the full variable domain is DTAVSQTPKYLVTQMGNDKSIKCEQNLGHDTMYWYKQDSKKFLKIMFSYNNKELIINETVPNRFSPKSPDKAHLNLHINSLELGDSAVYFCASSAQHGNTEAFFGQGTRLTVV.

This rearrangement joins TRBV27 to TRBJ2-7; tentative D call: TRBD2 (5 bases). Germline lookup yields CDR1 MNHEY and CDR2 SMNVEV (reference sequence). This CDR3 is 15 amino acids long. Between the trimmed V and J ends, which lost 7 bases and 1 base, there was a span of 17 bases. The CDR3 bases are TGTGCCAGCAATGCCATTCAGCGGAAATCCTACGAGCAGTACTTC. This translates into CASNAIQRKSYEQYF.

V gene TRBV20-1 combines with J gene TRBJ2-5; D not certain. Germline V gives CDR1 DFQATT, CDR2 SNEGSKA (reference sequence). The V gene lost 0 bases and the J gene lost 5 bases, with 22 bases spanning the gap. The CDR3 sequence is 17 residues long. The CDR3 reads CSARDLRSAHIRETQYF. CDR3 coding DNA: TGCAGTGCTAGAGATCTTCGGTCAGCCCACATTCGGGAGACCCAGTACTTC.

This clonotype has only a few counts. The CDR3 DNA sequence: TGCAGTGCTAGAGACGGCAGCCGGGGGATCCATGAGCAGTTCTTC. This sequence encodes CSARDGSRGIHEQFF. V gene TRBV20-1 combines with J gene TRBJ2-1; weak D call: TRBD2 (6 bases). Deletions cut 0 bases from V and 8 bases from J, with 17 bases between. Germline assignment: CDR1 DFQATT and CDR2 SNEGSKA (reference sequence). CDR3 size: 15 residues.

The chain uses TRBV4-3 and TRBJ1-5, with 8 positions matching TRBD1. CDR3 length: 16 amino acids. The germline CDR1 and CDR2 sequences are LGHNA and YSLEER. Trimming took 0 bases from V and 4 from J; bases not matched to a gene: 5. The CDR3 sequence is CASSQDGRQGNQPQHF. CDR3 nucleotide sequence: TGCGCCAGCAGCCAAGATGGGAGACAGGGGAATCAGCCCCAGCATTTT.

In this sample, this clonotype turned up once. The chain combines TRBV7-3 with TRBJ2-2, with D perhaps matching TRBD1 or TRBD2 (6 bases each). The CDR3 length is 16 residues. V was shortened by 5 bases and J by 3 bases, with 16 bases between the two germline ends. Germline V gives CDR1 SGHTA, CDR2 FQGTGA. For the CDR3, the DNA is TGTGCCAGCAGCCCCTCGGGGGCAGGGGACACCGGGGAGCTGTTTTTT. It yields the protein CASSPSGAGDTGELFF.

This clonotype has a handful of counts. CDR3 sequence reads: CASSEYSRGGGNTEAFF. The CDR3 DNA reads as TGTGCCAGCAGTGAATATTCGAGGGGGGGAGGGAACACTGAAGCTTTCTTT. The chain employs TRBV25-1 and TRBJ1-1, with TRBD1 as a possible D gene (6 bases). The V end was cut by 0 bases, the J end by 1 base, with 15 bases between. CDR3 size: 17 residues. Germline CDR1 MGHDK, CDR2 SYGVNS.

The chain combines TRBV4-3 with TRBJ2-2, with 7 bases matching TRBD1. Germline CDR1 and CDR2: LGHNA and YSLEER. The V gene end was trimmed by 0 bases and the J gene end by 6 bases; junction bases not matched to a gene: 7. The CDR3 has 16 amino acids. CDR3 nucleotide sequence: TGCGCCAGCAGCCAAGATCAAGGGGGCCTTGCCGGGGAGCTGTTTTTT. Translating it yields CASSQDQGGLAGELFF.

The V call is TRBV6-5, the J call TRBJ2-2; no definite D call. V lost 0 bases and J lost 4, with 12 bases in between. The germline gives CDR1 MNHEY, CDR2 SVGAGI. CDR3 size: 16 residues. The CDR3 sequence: CASSYSGETSTGELFF. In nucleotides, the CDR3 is TGTGCCAGCAGTTACTCGGGCGAGACATCCACCGGGGAGCTGTTTTTT.

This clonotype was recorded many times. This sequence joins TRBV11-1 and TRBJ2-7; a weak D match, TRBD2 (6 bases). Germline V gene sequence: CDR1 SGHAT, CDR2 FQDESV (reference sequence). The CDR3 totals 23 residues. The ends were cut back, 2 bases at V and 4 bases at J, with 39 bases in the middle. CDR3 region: CASSLWVPLTLTAGGGEVYEQYF. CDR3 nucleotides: TGTGCCAGCAGCTTATGGGTTCCCCTCACACTTACAGCTGGAGGCGGGGAGGTGTACGAGCAGTACTTC.